This TCR beta chain was observed in a study of blood T cell repertoires in COVID-19. As for the study in general: Donors in the United States, Italy and Spain gave samples during acute or convalescent COVID-19. Sample material is recorded as cDNA or gDNA derived from T cells, B-cell-depleted T cells, or PBMCs.

Study processing details: Cell counts per sample came from amplifying reference gene primers. The data were produced by immunoSEQ multiplex PCR, yet TCRdb's version contains in-frame clones alone and is incomplete. The D gene and trimming were derived from the DNA, and the V and J assignments and clone size from that table. In the table there are roughly 280,000 clones, around 80% of which are singletons. This clone was seen a handful of times. V lost 2 bases to trimming and J lost 15 bases; unmatched junction nucleotides: 9. Germline V lookup: CDR1 KGHSH, CDR2 LQKENI. The CDR3 contains 13 residues. The chain carries TRBV18 and TRBJ2-1; 8 bases are a match to TRBD1. The sequencing input was peripheral blood. The receptor's source is a man between 60 and 75 years old with acute or convalescent COVID-19. The CDR3 is CASSPDRGPAWFF. The CDR3 DNA is TGTGCCAGCTCACCAGACAGGGGCCCAGCTTGGTTCTTC.